Listed here are 10 T cell receptor beta chains from one sample, sequenced in a study of OX40 agonist ivuxolimab in advanced cancers. Produced via immunoSEQ multiplex PCR; TCRdb's table is partial and in-frame only. The sample includes 60,000 to 100,000 clones, about 90% of them seen just once. The source material was CD4+ or CD8+ T cells sorted from blood, sampled in a trial of the OX40 agonist ivuxolimab. The source is an adult with an advanced solid tumor such as melanoma, head and neck, liver or kidney cancer.

This clone has more than one count but fewer than ten. V usage is TRBV19 and J usage is TRBJ2-7, with 7 bases identical to TRBD2. Germline assignment: CDR1 LNHDA and CDR2 SQIVND (reference sequence). This CDR3 spans 14 amino acids. V trimming: 1 base; J trimming: 1 base; junction bases outside the gene matches: 1. The CDR3 DNA sequence: TGTGCCAGTAGTATAGGGGGGGGTTCCTACGAGCAGTACTTC. This encodes CASSIGGGSYEQYF.

The chain combines TRBV28 with TRBJ1-2; 11 bases map to TRBD1. J was trimmed by 0 bases and V by 6 bases; bases with no gene match: 6. This CDR3 is 16 amino acids long. The V gene's germline CDR1 is MDHEN and CDR2 SYDVKM. This CDR3 reads CASRGQGAFANYGYTF. The CDR3 DNA reads TGTGCCAGCAGAGGACAGGGGGCCTTCGCTAACTATGGCTACACCTTC.

The chain couples TRBV19 to TRBJ2-7; D not certain. The V end lost 5 bases, the J end lost 3 bases, and 11 bases lay between the germline ends. Germline loops: CDR1 LNHDA, CDR2 SQIVND (reference sequence). The CDR3 has 13 amino acids. The CDR3, as DNA: TGTGCCAGTAGTTCAACCGGGCTCTACGAGCAGTACTTC. As protein: CASSSTGLYEQYF.

DNA of the CDR3: TGTGCCAGTAGTATCGGTCAAGTTAATGAAAAACTGTTTTTT. Amino acids: CASSIGQVNEKLFF. This rearrangement joins TRBV19 to TRBJ1-4; unclear D gene. Germline V CDR1 and CDR2: LNHDA, SQIVND (reference sequence). The V end was cut by 3 bases, the J end by 4 bases, with 9 bases between. CDR3 length: 14 amino acids.

This chain joins TRBV7-9 and TRBJ1-6; D unresolved. Per germline, CDR1 SEHNR and CDR2 FQNEAQ (reference sequence). V was trimmed by 3 bases and J by 10 bases, leaving 10 bases between them. The CDR3 is made up of 13 amino acids. In DNA form, the CDR3 reads TGTGCCAGCAGCTTCGTGTACAACTCACCCCTCCACTTT. As protein: CASSFVYNSPLHF.

V gene TRBV11-2 combines with J gene TRBJ1-3; no firm D call. V was trimmed by 1 base and J by 0 bases, leaving 13 bases between them. CDR3 length equals 17 residues. Germline CDR1 is SGHAT and CDR2 is FQNNGV. The CDR3 reads CASSLGGLSGSGNTIYF. The DNA of the CDR3 is TGTGCCAGCAGCTTAGGAGGGCTGTCGGGCTCTGGAAACACCATATATTTT.

The V gene is TRBV7-2, the J gene TRBJ2-4; perhaps TRBD1 as D (5 bases). This CDR3 region has 16 residues. CDR1 and CDR2 (germline): SGHTA, FQGNSA. Trimming left V 0 bases short and J 5 bases short, with 14 bases between. The CDR3 region has the DNA TGTGCCAGCAGCTTAGCATCCCAGGGAATAGAAAACATTCAGTACTTC. Protein: CASSLASQGIENIQYF. Filled out from reference TRBV7-2 and TRBJ2-4, the complete variable domain reads GAGVSQSPSNKVTEKGKDVELRCDPISGHTALYWYRQSLGQGLEFLIYFQGNSAPDKSGLPSDRFSAERTGGSVSTLTIQRTQQEDSAVYLCASSLASQGIENIQYFGAGTRLSVL.

The chain recombines TRBV6-1 with TRBJ1-5; D possibly corresponds to TRBD1 (5 bases). The germline CDR1 and CDR2 sequences are MNHNS and SASEGT. The germline V and J ends were trimmed by 3 bases and 7 bases, with 10 bases remaining between them. This CDR3 spans 13 amino acids. CDR3 nucleotides: TGTGCCAGCAGTGACCAGGGCCGACAGCCCCAGCATTTT. Translation: CASSDQGRQPQHF.

The rearrangement joins TRBV4-1 to TRBJ1-3; 7 positions match TRBD1. The length of the CDR3 is 16 residues. CDR1 and CDR2 from the germline V gene are MGHRA and YSYEKL. V lost 0 bases, J lost 2 bases, and 4 bases stayed unmatched. The chain's CDR3 is CASSQDPQGAGNTIYF. Here the CDR3 DNA reads TGCGCCAGCAGCCAAGATCCCCAGGGGGCTGGAAACACCATATATTTT.

The chain has TRBV6-1 and TRBJ1-1; D uncertain. CDR1 and CDR2 (germline): MNHNS, SASEGT. The CDR3 runs 14 residues. Between the trimmed V and J ends, which lost 3 bases and 1 base, there was a span of 9 bases. CDR3 nucleotides: TGTGCCAGCAGTGATGGACTCCGGAACACTGAAGCTTTCTTT. This encodes CASSDGLRNTEAFF.